Listed here are 10 T cell receptor beta chains from one sample, sequenced in a study of blood T cell repertoires in COVID-19. Clones were sequenced by immunoSEQ multiplex PCR, and TCRdb holds only the in-frame ones, with some missing. The sample yields approximately 120,000 clones, 70% to 75% seen once. Input material: peripheral blood. The receptors shown here come from a man older than 75 with COVID-19, enrolled during active disease.

This clone was counted at least ten times. J is TRBJ2-2 and V is TRBV10-1; 7 nucleotides line up with TRBD2. The CDR3 is 13 amino acids. The trim removed 11 bases at V and 0 bases at J, leaving 3 bases unmatched. Germline CDR1 WNHNN, CDR2 SYGVQD (reference sequence). DNA for the CDR3: TGCGCCGCCGGGACTACGAACACCGGGGAGCTGTTTTTT. Encoded protein: CAAGTTNTGELFF.

The V gene is TRBV10-3, the J gene TRBJ2-5; 7 nucleotides align to TRBD1. Germline CDR1 is ENHRY and CDR2 is SYGVKD. Trimming cost V 6 bases and J 5 bases; bases outside gene matches: 12. This CDR3 region has 15 residues. The CDR3 DNA is TGTGCCATCAGCAACAGCCAGAAACAGGGGGAGACCCAGTACTTC. This sequence encodes CAISNSQKQGETQYF.

The V and J genes are TRBV10-3 and TRBJ1-2; D is uncertain. This CDR3 has 15 residues. The germline V gene has CDR1 ENHRY and CDR2 SYGVKD. Trimming removed 0 bases at V and 8 bases at J, with 16 bases between. In DNA form, the CDR3 reads TGTGCCATCAGTGAGTCCGTTGGGCCGGTTTGGGGCTACACCTTC. Translated: CAISESVGPVWGYTF.

This clone was counted a few times. The V call is TRBV7-9, the J call TRBJ2-5; no definite D call. V was trimmed by 1 base and J by 1 base, leaving 4 bases between them. CDR1 is SEHNR and CDR2 is FQNEAQ in the germline V gene (reference sequence). The CDR3 runs to 13 residues. The CDR3 loop is CASSLDSQETQYF. The CDR3 DNA follows: TGTGCCAGCAGCTTAGACAGCCAAGAGACCCAGTACTTC.

The chain employs TRBV11-2 and TRBJ2-3; D is perhaps TRBD2 (6 bases). The length of the CDR3 is 14 residues. The germline gives CDR1 SGHAT, CDR2 FQNNGV. Deletions cut 3 bases from V and 0 bases from J, with 7 bases between. The DNA for the CDR3 is TGTGCCAGCAGCTTGAGCGGGAGCACAGATACGCAGTATTTT. Translation: CASSLSGSTDTQYF.

This sequence joins TRBV7-2 and TRBJ2-7, with D perhaps matching TRBD2 (6 bases). Germline CDR1 SGHTA, CDR2 FQGNSA. The V gene lost 4 bases and the J gene lost 6 bases, with 13 bases spanning the gap. This CDR3 spans 13 amino acids. The CDR3: CASSSTLASEQYF. The DNA of the CDR3 is TGTGCCAGCAGCTCGACCCTAGCGTCCGAGCAGTACTTC.

This clone was counted ten times or more. This chain links TRBV2 with TRBJ2-1, with unresolved D. The CDR3 extends over 11 amino acids. V was cut by 8 bases and J by 4 bases, with 6 bases left in between. Germline V gene data show CDR1 as SNHLY and CDR2 as FYNNEI. CDR3 coding DNA: TGTGCCAGCTCAGGATACAATGAGCAGTTCTTC. It translates to CASSGYNEQFF. Looking up the rest from reference TRBV2 and TRBJ2-1 gives the full variable domain: EPEVTQTPSHQVTQMGQEVILRCVPISNHLYFYWYRQILGQKVEFLVSFYNNEISEKSEIFDDQFSVERPDGSNFTLKIRSTKLEDSAMYFCASSGYNEQFFGPGTRLTVL.

The V and J genes are TRBV3-1 (or the pseudogene TRBV3-2) and TRBJ1-4; 9 nucleotides match TRBD1. There are 14 residues in the CDR3. Trimming cost V 4 bases and J 6 bases; bases outside gene matches: 3. In germline, CDR1 is LGHDT, CDR2 YNNKEL (reference sequence). The CDR3: CASSLRQGDEKLFF. The CDR3 DNA reads as TGTGCCAGCAGCCTTCGACAGGGGGATGAAAAACTGTTTTTT.

This sequence joins TRBV2 and TRBJ2-1; maybe TRBD2 (6 bases). V gave up 4 bases and J gave up 1 base, with 14 bases separating them. Germline V lookup: CDR1 SNHLY, CDR2 FYNNEI. This CDR3 spans 16 amino acids. CDR3 DNA: TGTGCCAGCAGTGGTCCTCTAGCGAAATCCTACAATGAGCAGTTCTTC. This gives the protein CASSGPLAKSYNEQFF.

About this clone: This sample also contains other DNA sequences that code for the same CDR3. The chain couples TRBV28 to TRBJ1-1; D not certain. The CDR3 extends over 14 amino acids. Germline V gene lookup returns CDR1 MDHEN and CDR2 SYDVKM. Trimming pared 2 bases from V and 1 base from J, leaving 8 bases between. Here the CDR3 reads CASSLGQENTEAFF. In nucleotides, the CDR3 is TGTGCCAGCAGTTTAGGGCAGGAGAACACTGAAGCTTTCTTT. Complete variable domain (other parts from reference TRBV28 and TRBJ1-1): DVKVTQSSRYLVKRTGEKVFLECVQDMDHENMFWYRQDPGLGLRLIYFSYDVKMKEKGDIPEGYSVSREKKERFSLILESASTNQTSMYLCASSLGQENTEAFFGQGTRLTVV.